This TCR beta chain is from a study of blood T cell repertoires in COVID-19. Study context: Collection of acute and convalescent COVID-19 samples took place in the United States, Italy and Spain.

Methods used by the authors: Reference gene primer amplification in the assay estimated nucleated cell counts. The method was immunoSEQ multiplex PCR; TCRdb's version includes in-frame clones alone and lacks a portion of them. Clone size and the V and J calls come from that table; the DNA yielded D and trimming. The repertoire holds around 28,000 clones, with 80% to 90% as singletons. Trimming at V came to 0 bases and at J to 4 bases, leaving 0 bases not matched to a gene. The CDR3 has 14 residues. The germline V gene encodes CDR1 SGHRS and CDR2 YFSETQ. The V gene is TRBV5-1, the J gene TRBJ2-3, with TRBD1 identical over 9 bases. This clonotype originated in a human donor in a cohort sampled during active COVID-19. The sample was peripheral blood. CDR3 in DNA: TGCGCCAGCAGCTTGGGACAGGGGGCAGATACGCAGTATTTT. Translation gives CASSLGQGADTQYF.